This T cell receptor (beta chain) was observed in a study of Graves' ophthalmopathy and Graves' hyperthyroidism. The overall study: The collection of peripheral blood took place at initial diagnosis, before any treatment.

Each hyperthyroidism patient was newly diagnosed, with under 2 months' duration, and aged 18 to 65. This clonotype was detected ten times or more. Amplified material comprised TCR beta CDR3 regions derived from RNA transcripts. The library came from an HTBI-primed first-round RT-PCR and a second-round multiplex PCR. MiXCR, run by TCRdb on the multiplex PCR reads, gives a single entry per CDR3 protein. Of roughly 400,000 distinct CDR3 sequences in the sample, 15% were seen once. V was trimmed by 2 bases and J by 8 bases, leaving 9 bases between them. CDR3 length: 12 amino acids. CDR1 is MDHEN and CDR2 is SYDVKM in the germline V gene.

The receptor was derived from a woman aged 18-30 years with stable Graves' hyperthyroidism. Sequences were obtained from peripheral blood. J is TRBJ1-1 and V is TRBV28; D ambiguous. CDR3: CASSLGWSEAFF. The DNA for the CDR3 is TGTGCCAGCAGTTTAGGGTGGTCGGAAGCTTTCTTT.